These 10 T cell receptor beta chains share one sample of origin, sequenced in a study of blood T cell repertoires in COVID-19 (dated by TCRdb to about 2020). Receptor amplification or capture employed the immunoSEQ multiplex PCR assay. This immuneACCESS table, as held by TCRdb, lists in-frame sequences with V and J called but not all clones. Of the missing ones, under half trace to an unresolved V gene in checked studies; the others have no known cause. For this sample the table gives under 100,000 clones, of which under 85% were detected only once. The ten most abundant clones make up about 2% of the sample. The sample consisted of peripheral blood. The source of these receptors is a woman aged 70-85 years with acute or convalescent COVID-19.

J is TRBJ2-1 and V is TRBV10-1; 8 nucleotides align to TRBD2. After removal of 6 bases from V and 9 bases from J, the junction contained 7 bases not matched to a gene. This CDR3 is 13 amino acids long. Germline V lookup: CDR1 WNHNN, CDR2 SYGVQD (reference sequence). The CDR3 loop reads CASSYTGGTEQFF. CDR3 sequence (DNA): TGCGCCAGCAGCTACACGGGGGGGACTGAGCAGTTCTTC.

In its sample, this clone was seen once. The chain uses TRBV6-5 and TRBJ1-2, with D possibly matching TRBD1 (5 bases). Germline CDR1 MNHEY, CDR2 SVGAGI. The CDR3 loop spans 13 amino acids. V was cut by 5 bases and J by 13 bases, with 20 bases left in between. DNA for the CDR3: TGTGCCAGCAGTCCTGGGGGGACGCTCAAACCCACCTTC. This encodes CASSPGGTLKPTF.

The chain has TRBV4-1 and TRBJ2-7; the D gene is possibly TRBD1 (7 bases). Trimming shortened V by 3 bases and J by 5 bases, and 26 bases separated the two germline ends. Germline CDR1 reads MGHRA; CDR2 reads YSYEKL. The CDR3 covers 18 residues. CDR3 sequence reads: CASSQYGEDRTLHNEQYF. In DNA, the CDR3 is TGCGCCAGCAGCCAGTACGGGGAGGACAGGACATTACATAACGAGCAGTACTTC.

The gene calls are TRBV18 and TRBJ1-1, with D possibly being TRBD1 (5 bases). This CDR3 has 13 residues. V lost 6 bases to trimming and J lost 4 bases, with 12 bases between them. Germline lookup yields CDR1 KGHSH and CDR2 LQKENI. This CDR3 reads CASSLSGGTEAFF. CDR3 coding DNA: TGTGCCAGCTCCCTCAGCGGGGGCACTGAAGCTTTCTTT.

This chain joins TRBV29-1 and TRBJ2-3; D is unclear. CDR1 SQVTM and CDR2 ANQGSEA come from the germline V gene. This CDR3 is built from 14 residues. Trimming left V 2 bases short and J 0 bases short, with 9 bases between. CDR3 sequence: CSVESRVSTDTQYF. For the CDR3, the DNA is TGCAGCGTTGAATCGAGAGTTAGCACAGATACGCAGTATTTT.

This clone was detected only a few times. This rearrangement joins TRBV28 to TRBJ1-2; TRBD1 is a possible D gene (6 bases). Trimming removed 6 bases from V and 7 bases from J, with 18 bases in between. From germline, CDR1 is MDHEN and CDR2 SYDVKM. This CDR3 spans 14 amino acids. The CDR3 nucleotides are TGTGCCAGCAGATTGGACAGCCTTTCTCTTGGCTACACCTTC. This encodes CASRLDSLSLGYTF.

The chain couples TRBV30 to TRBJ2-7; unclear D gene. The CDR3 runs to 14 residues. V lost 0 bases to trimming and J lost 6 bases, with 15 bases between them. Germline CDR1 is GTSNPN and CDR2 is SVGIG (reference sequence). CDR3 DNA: TGTGCCTGGAGTGTAGGCGCAGGATCCATCGAGCAGTACTTC. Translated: CAWSVGAGSIEQYF.

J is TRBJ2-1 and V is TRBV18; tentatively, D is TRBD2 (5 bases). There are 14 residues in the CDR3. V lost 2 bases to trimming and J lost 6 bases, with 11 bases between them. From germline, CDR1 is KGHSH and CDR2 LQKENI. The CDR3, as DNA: TGTGCCAGCTCACCAAGGAGAGGGAGCAATGAGCAGTTCTTC. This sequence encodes CASSPRRGSNEQFF.

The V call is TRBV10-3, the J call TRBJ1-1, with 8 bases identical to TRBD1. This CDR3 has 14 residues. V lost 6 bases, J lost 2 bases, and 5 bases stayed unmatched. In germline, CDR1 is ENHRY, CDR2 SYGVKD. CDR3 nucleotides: TGTGCCATCAGCGGACAGGGAACAAACACTGAAGCTTTCTTT. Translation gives CAISGQGTNTEAFF.

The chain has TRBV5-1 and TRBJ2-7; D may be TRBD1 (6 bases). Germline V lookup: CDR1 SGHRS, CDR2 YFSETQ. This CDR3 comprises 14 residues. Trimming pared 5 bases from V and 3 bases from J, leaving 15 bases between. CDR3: CASSSGQFYYEQYF. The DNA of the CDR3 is TGCGCCAGCAGTAGTGGACAGTTCTACTACGAGCAGTACTTC. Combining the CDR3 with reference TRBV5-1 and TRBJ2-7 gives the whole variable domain KAGVTQTPRYLIKTRGQQVTLSCSPISGHRSVSWYQQTPGQGLQFLFEYFSETQRNKGNFPGRFSGRQFSNSRSEMNVSTLELGDSALYLCASSSGQFYYEQYFGPGTRLTVT.